The rows below give T cell receptor beta chains drawn from one sample of a study of STAT5B mutations in CD4+ large granular lymphocyte leukemia. The data were produced by immunoSEQ multiplex PCR, yet TCRdb's version contains in-frame clones alone and is incomplete. The repertoire holds tens of thousands of clones, with roughly 71% as singletons. Sequenced material: CD4+ T cells from blood buffy coats. These receptors were obtained from a human donor in good health. The conserved cysteine and the conserved F or W are not part of the CDR3 here. D genes are given only for firm matches.

D gene | V gene | CDR3 protein
TRBD1 | TRBV7-2 | ASSPTGGTPVETQY
- | TRBV19 | ASSIRTGSRGEKLF
TRBD2 | TRBV5-6 | ASSPPSGAYNEQF
- | TRBV2 | ASSEGANYGYT
- | TRBV10-2 | ATARGGTYNSPLH
- | TRBV7-2 | ASSLVGRADTQY
- | TRBV28 | ASRGNSNQPQH
- | TRBV9 | ASSVNPLRGSEDEKLF
- | TRBV2 | ASGTQTYEQY
TRBD1 | TRBV12-5 | ASGFGTGGADTQY
- | TRBV6-5 | ASTSSGANVLT
- | TRBV29-1 | SVWRGSHTEAF
- | TRBV19 | ASSMALNQPQH
TRBD2 | TRBV4-1 | ASSPGLAGGETQY
TRBD1 | TRBV28 | ASSLIGTGFQPQH
- | TRBV4-2 | ASSQDSGGDSFGY
TRBD1 | TRBV30 | AWIRDRTLNYGYT
TRBD2 | TRBV18 | ASSSLAGDTDTQY
- | TRBV28 | ASSLRTEGYEQY
- | TRBV27 | ASSLRPLGANVLT
TRBD1 | TRBV7-9 | ASSLTGPNEKLF
- | TRBV5-4 | ASGNDIPRF
TRBD1 | TRBV6-5 | ASAPNRGSSYEQY
TRBD1 | TRBV7-9 | ASSYSPYRGLSYGYT
- | TRBV5-6 | ASSLVRSEQY
TRBD1 | TRBV6-4 | ASSPQGGVLNYGYT
- | TRBV5-1 | ASSSFGDSGNTIY
- | TRBV6-5 | ASSRGGSNQPQH
TRBD2 | TRBV11-3 | ASSPGLAGAYEQY
- | TRBV5-1 | ASSLRAAYNSPLH
- | TRBV5-1 | ASSPTLTNTGELF
TRBD2 | TRBV13 | ASSTGLAGEGYEQY
- | TRBV9 | ASGRDTDTQY